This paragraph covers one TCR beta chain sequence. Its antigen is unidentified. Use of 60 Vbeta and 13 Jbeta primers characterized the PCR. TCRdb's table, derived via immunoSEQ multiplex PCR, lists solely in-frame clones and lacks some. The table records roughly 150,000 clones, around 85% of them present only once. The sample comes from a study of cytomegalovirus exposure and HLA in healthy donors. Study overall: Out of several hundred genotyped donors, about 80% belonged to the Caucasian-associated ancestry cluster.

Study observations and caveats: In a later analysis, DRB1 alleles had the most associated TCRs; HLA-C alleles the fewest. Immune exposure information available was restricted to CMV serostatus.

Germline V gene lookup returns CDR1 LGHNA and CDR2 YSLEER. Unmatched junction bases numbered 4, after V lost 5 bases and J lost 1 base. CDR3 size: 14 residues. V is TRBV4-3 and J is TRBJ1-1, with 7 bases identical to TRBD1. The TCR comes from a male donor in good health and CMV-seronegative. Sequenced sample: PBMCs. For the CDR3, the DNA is TGCGCCAGCAGCTCCGGGACAGAGAACACTGAAGCTTTCTTT. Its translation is CASSSGTENTEAFF.